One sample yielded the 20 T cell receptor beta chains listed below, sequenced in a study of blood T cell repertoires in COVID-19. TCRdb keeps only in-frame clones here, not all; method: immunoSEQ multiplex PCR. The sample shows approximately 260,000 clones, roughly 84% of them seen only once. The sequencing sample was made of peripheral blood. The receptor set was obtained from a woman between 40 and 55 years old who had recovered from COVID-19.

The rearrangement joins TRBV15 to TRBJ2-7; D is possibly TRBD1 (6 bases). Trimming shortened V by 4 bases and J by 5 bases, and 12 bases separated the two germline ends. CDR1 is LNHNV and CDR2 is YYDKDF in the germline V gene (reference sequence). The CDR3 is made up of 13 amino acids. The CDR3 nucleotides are TGTGCCACCAGCATTGACAGGTTAGACGAGCAGTACTTC. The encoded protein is CATSIDRLDEQYF.

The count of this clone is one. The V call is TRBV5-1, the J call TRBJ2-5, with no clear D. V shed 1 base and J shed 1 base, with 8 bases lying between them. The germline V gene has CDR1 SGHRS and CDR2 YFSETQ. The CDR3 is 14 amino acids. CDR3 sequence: CASSLQAIQETQYF. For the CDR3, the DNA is TGCGCCAGCAGCTTGCAGGCGATCCAAGAGACCCAGTACTTC.

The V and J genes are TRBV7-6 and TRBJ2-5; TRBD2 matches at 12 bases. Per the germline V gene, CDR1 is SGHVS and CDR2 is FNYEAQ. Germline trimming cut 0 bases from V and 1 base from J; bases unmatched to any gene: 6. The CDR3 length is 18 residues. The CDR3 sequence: CASSLAGLAGGAQETQYF. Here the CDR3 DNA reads TGTGCCAGCAGCTTAGCGGGGCTAGCGGGAGGGGCCCAAGAGACCCAGTACTTC.

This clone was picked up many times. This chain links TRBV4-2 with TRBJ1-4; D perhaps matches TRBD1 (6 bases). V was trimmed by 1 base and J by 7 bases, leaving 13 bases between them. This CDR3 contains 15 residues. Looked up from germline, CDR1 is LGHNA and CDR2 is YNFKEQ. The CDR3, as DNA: TGTGCCAGCAGCCAAGCTTCAGGGGTTGGTGAAAAACTGTTTTTT. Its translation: CASSQASGVGEKLFF.

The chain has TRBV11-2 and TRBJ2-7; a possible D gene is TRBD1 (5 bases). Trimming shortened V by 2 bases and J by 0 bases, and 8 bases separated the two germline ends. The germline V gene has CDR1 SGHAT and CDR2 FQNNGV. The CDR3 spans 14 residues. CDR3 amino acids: CASSLQTVSYEQYF. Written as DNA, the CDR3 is TGTGCCAGCAGCTTACAGACAGTCTCCTACGAGCAGTACTTC.

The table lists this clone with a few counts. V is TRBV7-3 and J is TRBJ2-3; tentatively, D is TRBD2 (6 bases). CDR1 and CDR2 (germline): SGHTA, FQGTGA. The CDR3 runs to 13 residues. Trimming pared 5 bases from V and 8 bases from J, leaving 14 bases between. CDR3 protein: CASSPRRAGTQYF. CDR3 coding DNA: TGTGCCAGCAGCCCGCGGAGGGCAGGTACGCAGTATTTT.

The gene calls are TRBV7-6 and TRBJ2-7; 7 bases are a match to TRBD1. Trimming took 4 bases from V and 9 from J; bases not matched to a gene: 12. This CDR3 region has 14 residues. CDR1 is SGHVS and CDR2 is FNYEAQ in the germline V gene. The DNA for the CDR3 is TGTGCCAGCAGCTCCGTGCACAGGGGAAGTTGGCAGTACTTC. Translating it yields CASSSVHRGSWQYF.

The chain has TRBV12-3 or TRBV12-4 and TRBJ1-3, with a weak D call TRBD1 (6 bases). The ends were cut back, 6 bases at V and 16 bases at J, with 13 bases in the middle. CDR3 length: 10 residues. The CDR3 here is CASSRDMSYF. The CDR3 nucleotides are TGTGCCAGCAGCCGGGACATGTCTTATTTT.

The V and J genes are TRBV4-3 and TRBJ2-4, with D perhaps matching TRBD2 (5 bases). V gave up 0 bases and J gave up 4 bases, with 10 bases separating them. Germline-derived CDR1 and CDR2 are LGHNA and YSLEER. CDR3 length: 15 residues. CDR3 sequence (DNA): TGCGCCAGCAGCCAAGATGCGGGTCTGAAAAACATTCAGTACTTC. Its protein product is CASSQDAGLKNIQYF.

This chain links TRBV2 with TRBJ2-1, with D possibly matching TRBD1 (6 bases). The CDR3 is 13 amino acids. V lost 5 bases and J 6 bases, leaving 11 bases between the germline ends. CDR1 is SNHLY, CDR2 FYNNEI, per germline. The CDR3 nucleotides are TGTGCCAGCAGTTACTTGGACAGCAATGAGCAGTTCTTC. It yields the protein CASSYLDSNEQFF.

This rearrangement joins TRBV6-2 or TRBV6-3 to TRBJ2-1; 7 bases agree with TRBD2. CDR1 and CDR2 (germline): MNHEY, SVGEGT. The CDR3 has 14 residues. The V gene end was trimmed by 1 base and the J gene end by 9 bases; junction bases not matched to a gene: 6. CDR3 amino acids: CASSYWGGRVEQFF. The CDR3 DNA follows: TGTGCCAGCAGTTACTGGGGAGGGAGGGTTGAGCAGTTCTTC.

For the CDR3, the DNA is TGTGCCAGCAGCCGGGGACAGCCTTACGAGCAGTACTTC. It is translated as CASSRGQPYEQYF. The chain is built from TRBV7-8 and TRBJ2-7; 7 bases are a match to TRBD1. The CDR3 totals 13 residues. The germline V gene has CDR1 SGHVS and CDR2 FQNEAQ. J was trimmed by 4 bases and V by 5 bases; bases with no gene match: 5. The full variable domain, in which reference TRBV7-8 and TRBJ2-7 provide the parts outside the CDR3, is GAGVSQSPRYKVAKRGQDVALRCDPISGHVSLFWYQQALGQGPEFLTYFQNEAQLDKSGLPSDRFFAERPEGSVSTLKIQRTQQEDSAVYLCASSRGQPYEQYFGPGTRLTVT.

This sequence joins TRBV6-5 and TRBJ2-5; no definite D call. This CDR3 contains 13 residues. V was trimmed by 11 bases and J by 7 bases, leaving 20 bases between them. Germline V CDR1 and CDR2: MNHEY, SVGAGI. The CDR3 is CASQAAGSGTQYF. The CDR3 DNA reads TGTGCCTCACAAGCCGCCGGCTCGGGGACCCAGTACTTC.

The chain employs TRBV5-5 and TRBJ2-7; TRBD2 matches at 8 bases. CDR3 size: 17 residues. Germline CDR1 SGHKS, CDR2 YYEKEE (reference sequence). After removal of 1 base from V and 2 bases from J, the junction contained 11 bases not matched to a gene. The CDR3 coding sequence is TGTGCCAGCAGCTTGTTGGTTACTAGCGGTCGACCCTACGAGCAGTACTTC. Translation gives CASSLLVTSGRPYEQYF.

The CDR3 is CASSLIVSYSNQPQHF. CDR3 in DNA: TGTGCCAGCAGCTTGATCGTTAGTTATAGCAATCAGCCCCAGCATTTT. The J gene is TRBJ1-5, the V gene TRBV5-8; D is ambiguous. This CDR3 comprises 16 residues. Looked up from germline, CDR1 is SGHTS and CDR2 is YDEGEE. V was shortened by 1 base and J by 0 bases, with 11 bases between the two germline ends.

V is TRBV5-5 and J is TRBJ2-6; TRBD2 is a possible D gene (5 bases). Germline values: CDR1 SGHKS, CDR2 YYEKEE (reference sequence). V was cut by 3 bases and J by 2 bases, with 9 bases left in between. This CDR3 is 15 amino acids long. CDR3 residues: CASSSSGAGANVLTF. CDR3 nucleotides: TGTGCCAGCAGCTCCTCCGGGGCTGGGGCCAACGTCCTGACTTTC.

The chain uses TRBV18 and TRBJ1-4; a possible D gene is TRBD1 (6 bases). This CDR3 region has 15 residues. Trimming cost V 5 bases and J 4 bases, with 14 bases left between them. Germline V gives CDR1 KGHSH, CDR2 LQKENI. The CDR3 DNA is TGTGCCAGCTCATACACAAGGACAGATAATGAAAAACTGTTTTTT. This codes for CASSYTRTDNEKLFF.

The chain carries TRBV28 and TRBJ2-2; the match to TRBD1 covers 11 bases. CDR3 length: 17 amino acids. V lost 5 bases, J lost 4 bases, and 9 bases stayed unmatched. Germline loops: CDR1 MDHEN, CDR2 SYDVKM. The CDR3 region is CASSGTGGLLGTGELFF. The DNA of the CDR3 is TGTGCCAGCAGTGGGACAGGGGGACTATTGGGCACCGGGGAGCTGTTTTTT.

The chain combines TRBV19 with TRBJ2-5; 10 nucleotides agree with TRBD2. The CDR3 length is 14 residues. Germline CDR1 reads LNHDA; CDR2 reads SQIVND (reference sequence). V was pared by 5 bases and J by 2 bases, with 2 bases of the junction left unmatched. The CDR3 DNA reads TGTGCCAGTAGTCATAGCGGGGGGCAAGAGACCCAGTACTTC. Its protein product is CASSHSGGQETQYF.

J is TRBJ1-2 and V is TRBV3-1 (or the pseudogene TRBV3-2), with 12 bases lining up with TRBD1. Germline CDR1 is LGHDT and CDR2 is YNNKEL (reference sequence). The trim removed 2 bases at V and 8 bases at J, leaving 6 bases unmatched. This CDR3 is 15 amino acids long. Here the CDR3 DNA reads TGTGCCAGCAGCCAATCGGGACAGGGGGCTTGGGGCTACACCTTC. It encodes CASSQSGQGAWGYTF.